This T cell receptor (beta chain) was sequenced in a study of shared clonotypes between healthy human individuals. Findings and limits, study-wide: Naive CD4 clonotypes were shared across several donors at roughly 4.6%. Even with large depth, rarefaction showed that sorted-subset sequencing was incomplete.

Comments on this clone: Its target is not known.

Terminally differentiated effector memory CD45RA+ cells were left out of the naive CD8 fraction, which was CD45RO-negative and positively selected for CCR7. Each sample came from a Caucasian adult donor living in Nashville, Tennessee. The CDR3 spans 15 residues. V dropped 8 bases and J dropped 3; count of bases not matched to a gene: 9. CDR1 is MDHEN and CDR2 is SYDVKM in the germline V gene. Using immunoSEQ multiplex PCR, the repertoire was profiled, and TCRdb retains in-frame clones only, with some absent. The table includes nearly 2 million clones, about 95% detected once. The TCR comes from a man in his late teens or twenties in good health. The rearrangement uses TRBV28 and TRBJ2-2; TRBD1 matches 7 bases. The sample was naive CD8+ T cells sorted from blood. CDR3 nucleotide sequence: TGTGCCAGCGTTTCCGGGACAGAATACACCGGGGAGCTGTTTTTT. The encoded protein is CASVSGTEYTGELFF.